What follows are 6 T cell receptor beta chains derived from one specimen sequenced in a study of T cell changes during pregnancy in multiple sclerosis. Sequencing was performed with immunoSEQ multiplex PCR; in TCRdb, only in-frame clones are kept and a portion is missing. The sample comprises 30,000 or so clones, 91% of which are singletons, and under 5% rests with the top ten. Sequencing was performed on CD8+ T cells from peripheral blood mononuclear cells, taken in the second trimester of pregnancy. Receptor source: a female donor in good health, enrolled as a control in a pregnancy study.

The rearrangement links TRBV2 to TRBJ1-5; 9 bases align to TRBD1. The CDR3 consists of 14 residues. CDR1 and CDR2 (germline): SNHLY, FYNNEI. V lost 5 bases to trimming and J lost 4 bases; unmatched junction nucleotides: 3. This CDR3 is CASSPGQGNQPQHF. The CDR3 nucleotides read TGTGCCAGCAGTCCGGGACAGGGAAATCAGCCCCAGCATTTT.

This chain uses TRBV18 with TRBJ2-5, with 8 bases identical to TRBD2. V shed 3 bases, J shed 1 base, and the junction held 4 bases outside the gene matches. Germline-derived CDR1 and CDR2 are KGHSH and LQKENI. CDR3 length equals 15 residues. Written as DNA, the CDR3 is TGTGCCAGCTCACCGACTACTAGCGGCCAAGAGACCCAGTACTTC. It codes for CASSPTTSGQETQYF.

V and J are TRBV4-3 and TRBJ2-5, with 15 positions matching TRBD2. The CDR3 is 16 amino acids. J gave up 2 bases and V 5 bases, and 3 bases lay outside the gene matches. Per the germline V gene, CDR1 is LGHNA and CDR2 is YSLEER. The CDR3 loop reads CASSWTSGGAQETQYF. CDR3 in DNA: TGCGCCAGCAGCTGGACTAGCGGGGGGGCTCAAGAGACCCAGTACTTC.

The V gene is TRBV6-5, the J gene TRBJ2-7; 7 bases line up with TRBD2. The V and J ends lost 11 bases and 3 bases, in that order; junction bases with no gene match: 10. The CDR3 runs to 13 residues. Germline lookup yields CDR1 MNHEY and CDR2 SVGAGI. The CDR3 region has the DNA TGTGCCGCCAGCGGGGTCGGAGGCTACGAGCAGTACTTC. This encodes CAASGVGGYEQYF.

The V call is TRBV11-2, the J call TRBJ2-7, with a possible D match to TRBD2 (6 bases). Germline-derived CDR1 and CDR2 are SGHAT and FQNNGV. The germline V and J ends were trimmed by 3 bases and 4 bases, with 10 bases remaining between them. The CDR3 extends over 13 amino acids. The CDR3 loop is CASSFRGGYEQYF. Written as DNA, the CDR3 is TGTGCCAGCAGCTTCCGGGGAGGTTACGAGCAGTACTTC.

This sequence joins TRBV6-5 and TRBJ2-7, with 8 bases that match TRBD2. The germline CDR1 and CDR2 sequences are MNHEY and SVGAGI. The CDR3 is 13 amino acids. Trimming at V came to 10 bases and at J to 3 bases, leaving 8 bases not matched to a gene. As DNA, the CDR3 is TGTGCCACTTCACTAGCGGTGTACTACGAGCAGTACTTC. The encoded protein is CATSLAVYYEQYF.